Following are 7 T cell receptor beta chains from one sample sequenced in a study of cytomegalovirus exposure and HLA in healthy donors. Primers for the PCR totalled 60 Vbeta and 13 Jbeta. Sequencing was performed with immunoSEQ multiplex PCR; in TCRdb, only in-frame clones are kept and a portion is missing. The sample has roughly 180,000 clones, 70% to 80% seen once. The sample consisted of PBMCs. These receptor sequences come from a male donor in good health and CMV-seronegative.

This rearrangement joins TRBV15 to TRBJ1-5; weak D call: TRBD1 (6 bases). The V gene's germline CDR1 is LNHNV and CDR2 YYDKDF (reference sequence). This CDR3 contains 15 residues. Trimming took off 4 bases at V and 7 bases at J, with 17 bases between the two ends. CDR3 residues: CATSILGGAGQPQHF. The CDR3 DNA follows: TGTGCCACCAGCATTTTAGGGGGGGCCGGGCAGCCCCAGCATTTT.

This clone was seen a single time. This chain links TRBV6-5 with TRBJ2-7; 7 bases are a match to TRBD2. V shed 2 bases, J shed 3 bases, and the junction held 10 bases outside the gene matches. CDR1 is MNHEY, CDR2 SVGAGI, per germline. This CDR3 region has 16 residues. The CDR3 nucleotides are TGTGCCAGCAGTTACAGTCCCGGGAGGAGTTACTACGAGCAGTACTTC. It encodes CASSYSPGRSYYEQYF.

This clone was seen a few times. The chain recombines TRBV14 with TRBJ2-3; D remains unclear. The ends were cut back, 6 bases at V and 0 bases at J, with 7 bases in the middle. CDR3 length: 13 residues. Germline V CDR1 and CDR2: SGHDN, FVKESK. In nucleotides, the CDR3 is TGTGCCAGCAGACTTTCTAGCACAGATACGCAGTATTTT. This sequence encodes CASRLSSTDTQYF.

In its sample, this clone was seen once. This chain links TRBV9 with TRBJ1-3; D is ambiguous. The V gene lost 0 bases and the J gene lost 5 bases, with 15 bases spanning the gap. This CDR3 is built from 16 residues. Germline V gene data show CDR1 as SGDLS and CDR2 as YYNGEE. In DNA, the CDR3 is TGTGCCAGCAGCGTAGCTCGATCAGGTACACGAAACACCATATATTTT. It codes for CASSVARSGTRNTIYF.

V gene TRBV6-1 combines with J gene TRBJ2-1; 7 nucleotides match TRBD2. The junction had 7 bases not matched to a gene; V was cut back by 2 bases and J by 3 bases. The germline CDR1 and CDR2 sequences are MNHNS and SASEGT. The CDR3 contains 16 residues. Here the CDR3 DNA reads TGTGCCAGCAGTGAAATGGTGCTAGCGGTCTACAATGAGCAGTTCTTC. Translation gives CASSEMVLAVYNEQFF.

About this clone: Mismatch with germline at one junction end may stem from a read error. The sample contains more than one DNA sequence encoding this CDR3. The rearrangement links TRBV28 to TRBJ1-5; D is possibly TRBD1 (5 bases). There are 14 residues in the CDR3. CDR1 and CDR2 from the germline V gene are MDHEN and SYDVKM. CDR3 DNA: TGCGCCACCGCAGACAGAACATTAAATCAGCCCCAGCATTTT. Translating gives CATADRTLNQPQHF.

The rearrangement links TRBV5-1 to TRBJ2-3; TRBD1 matches 7 bases. Per germline, CDR1 SGHRS and CDR2 YFSETQ. This CDR3 is 16 amino acids long. Unmatched junction bases numbered 8, after V lost 4 bases and J lost 0 bases. CDR3 in amino acids: CASSQGQASSTDTQYF. The CDR3 bases are TGCGCCAGCAGCCAAGGACAGGCCTCTAGCACAGATACGCAGTATTTT.